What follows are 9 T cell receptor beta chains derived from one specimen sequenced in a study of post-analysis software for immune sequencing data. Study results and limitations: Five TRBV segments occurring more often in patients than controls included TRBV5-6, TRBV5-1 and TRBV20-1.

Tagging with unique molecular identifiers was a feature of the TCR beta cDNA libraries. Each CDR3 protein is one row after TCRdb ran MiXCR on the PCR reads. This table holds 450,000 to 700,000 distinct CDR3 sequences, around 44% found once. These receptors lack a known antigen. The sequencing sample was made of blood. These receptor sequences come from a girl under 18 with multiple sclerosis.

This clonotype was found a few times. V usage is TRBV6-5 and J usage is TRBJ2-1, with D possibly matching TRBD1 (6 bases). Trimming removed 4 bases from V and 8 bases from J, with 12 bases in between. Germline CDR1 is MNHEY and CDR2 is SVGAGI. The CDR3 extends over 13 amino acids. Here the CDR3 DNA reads TGTGCCAGCAGTTCGAGGGGGTGGGATGAGCAGTTCTTC. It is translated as CASSSRGWDEQFF.

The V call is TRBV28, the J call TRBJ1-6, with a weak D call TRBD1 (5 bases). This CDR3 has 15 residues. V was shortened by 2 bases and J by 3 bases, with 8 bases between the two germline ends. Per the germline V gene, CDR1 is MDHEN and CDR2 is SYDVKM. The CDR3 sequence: CASSLRGRYNSPLHF. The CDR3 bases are TGTGCCAGCAGTTTAAGGGGCCGCTATAATTCACCCCTCCACTTT.

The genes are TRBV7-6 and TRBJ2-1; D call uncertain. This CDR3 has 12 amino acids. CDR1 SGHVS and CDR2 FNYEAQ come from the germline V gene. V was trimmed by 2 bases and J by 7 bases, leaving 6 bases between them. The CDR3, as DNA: TGTGCCAGCAGCTTAAAGGTTAATGAGCAGTTCTTC. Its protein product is CASSLKVNEQFF.

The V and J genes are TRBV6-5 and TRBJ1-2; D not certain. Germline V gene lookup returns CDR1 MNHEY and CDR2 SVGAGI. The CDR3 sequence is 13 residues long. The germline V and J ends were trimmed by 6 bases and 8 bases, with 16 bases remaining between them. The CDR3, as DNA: TGTGCCAGCAGCTCTTTCCGTAACGGGGGCTACACCTTC. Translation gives CASSSFRNGGYTF.

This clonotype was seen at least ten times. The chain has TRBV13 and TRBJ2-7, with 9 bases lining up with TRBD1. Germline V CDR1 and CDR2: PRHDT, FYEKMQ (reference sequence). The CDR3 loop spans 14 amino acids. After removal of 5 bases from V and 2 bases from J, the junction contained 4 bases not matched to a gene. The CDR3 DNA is TGTGCCAGCAGCCCACGGACAGGGGCCTACGAGCAGTACTTC. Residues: CASSPRTGAYEQYF.

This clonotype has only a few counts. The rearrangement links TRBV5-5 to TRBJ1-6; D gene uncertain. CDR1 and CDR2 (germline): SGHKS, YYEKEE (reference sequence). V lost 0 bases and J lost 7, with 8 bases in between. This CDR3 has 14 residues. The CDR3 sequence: CASSLESSNSPLHF. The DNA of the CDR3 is TGTGCCAGCAGCTTGGAGTCGTCGAATTCACCCCTCCACTTT.

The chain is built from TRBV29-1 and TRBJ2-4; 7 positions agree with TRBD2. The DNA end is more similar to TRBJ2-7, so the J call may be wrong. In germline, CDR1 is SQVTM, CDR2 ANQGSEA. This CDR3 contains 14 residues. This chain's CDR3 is CSACRDGGIHEQYF. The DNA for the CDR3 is TGCAGCGCTTGCCGGGACGGGGGGATCCACGAGCAGTACTTC.

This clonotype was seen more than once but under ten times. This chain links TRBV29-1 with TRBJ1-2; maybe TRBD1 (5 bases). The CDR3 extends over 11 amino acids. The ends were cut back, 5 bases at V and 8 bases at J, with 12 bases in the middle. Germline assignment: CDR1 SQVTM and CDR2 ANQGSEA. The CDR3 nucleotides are TGCAGCGTTAGAGCCGGGACCGGCTACACCTTC. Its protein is CSVRAGTGYTF.

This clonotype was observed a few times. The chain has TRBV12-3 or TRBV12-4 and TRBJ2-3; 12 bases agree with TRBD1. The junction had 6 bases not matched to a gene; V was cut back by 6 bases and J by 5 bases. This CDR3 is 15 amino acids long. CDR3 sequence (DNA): TGTGCCAGCAGCTGGGGACAGGGGGCTTTAGATACGCAGTATTTT. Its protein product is CASSWGQGALDTQYF.